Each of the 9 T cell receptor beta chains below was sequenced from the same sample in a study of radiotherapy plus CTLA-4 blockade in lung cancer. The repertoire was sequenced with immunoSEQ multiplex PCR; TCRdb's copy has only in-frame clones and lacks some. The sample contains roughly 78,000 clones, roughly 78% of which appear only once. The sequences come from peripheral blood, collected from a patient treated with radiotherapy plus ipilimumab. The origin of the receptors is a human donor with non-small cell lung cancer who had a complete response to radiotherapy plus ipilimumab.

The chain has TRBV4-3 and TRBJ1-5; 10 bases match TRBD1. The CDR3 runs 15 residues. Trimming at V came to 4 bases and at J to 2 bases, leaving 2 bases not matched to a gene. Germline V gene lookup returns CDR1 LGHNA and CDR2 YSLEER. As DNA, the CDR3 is TGCGCCAGCAGCCTCGGGACAGGGGGCAATCAGCCCCAGCATTTT. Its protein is CASSLGTGGNQPQHF.

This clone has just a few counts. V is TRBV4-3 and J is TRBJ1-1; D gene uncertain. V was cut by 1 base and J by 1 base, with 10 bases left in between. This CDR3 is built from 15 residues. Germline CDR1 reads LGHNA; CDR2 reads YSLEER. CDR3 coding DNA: TGCGCCAGCAGCCAAGGACCAGATACGAACACTGAAGCTTTCTTT. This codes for CASSQGPDTNTEAFF.

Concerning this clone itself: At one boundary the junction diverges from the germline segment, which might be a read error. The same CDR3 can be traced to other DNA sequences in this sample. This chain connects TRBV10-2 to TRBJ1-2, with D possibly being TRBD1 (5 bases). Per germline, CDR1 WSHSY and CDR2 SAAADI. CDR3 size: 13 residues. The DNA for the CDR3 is TGCGCTAGCAGTGAAGAGTATGGTGGGGGAGAGACCTTC. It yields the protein CASSEEYGGGETF.

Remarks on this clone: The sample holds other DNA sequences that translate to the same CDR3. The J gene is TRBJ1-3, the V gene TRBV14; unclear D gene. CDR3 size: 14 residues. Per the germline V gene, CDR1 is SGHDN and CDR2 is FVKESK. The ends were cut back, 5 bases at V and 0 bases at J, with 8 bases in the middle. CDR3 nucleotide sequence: TGTGCCAGCAGCTTGTCCAACTCTGGAAACACCATATATTTT. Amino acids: CASSLSNSGNTIYF.

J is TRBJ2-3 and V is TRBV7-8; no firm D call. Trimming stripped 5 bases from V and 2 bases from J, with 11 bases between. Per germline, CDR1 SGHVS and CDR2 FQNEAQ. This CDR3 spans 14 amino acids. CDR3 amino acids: CASSGTYYTDTQYF. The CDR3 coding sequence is TGTGCCAGCAGCGGTACCTACTACACAGATACGCAGTATTTT.

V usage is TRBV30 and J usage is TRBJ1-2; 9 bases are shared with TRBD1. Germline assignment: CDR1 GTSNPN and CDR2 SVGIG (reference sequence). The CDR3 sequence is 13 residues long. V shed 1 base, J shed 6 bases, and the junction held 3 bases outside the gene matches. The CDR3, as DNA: TGTGCCTGGAGTGCACAGGGGGCGGATGGCTACACCTTC. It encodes CAWSAQGADGYTF.

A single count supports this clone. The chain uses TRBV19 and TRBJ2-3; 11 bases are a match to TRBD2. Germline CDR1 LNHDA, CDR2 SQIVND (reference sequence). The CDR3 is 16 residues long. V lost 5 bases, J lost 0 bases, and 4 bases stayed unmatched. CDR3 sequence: CASSARLAGSTDTQYF. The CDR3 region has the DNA TGTGCCAGTAGTGCAAGACTAGCGGGGAGCACAGATACGCAGTATTTT.

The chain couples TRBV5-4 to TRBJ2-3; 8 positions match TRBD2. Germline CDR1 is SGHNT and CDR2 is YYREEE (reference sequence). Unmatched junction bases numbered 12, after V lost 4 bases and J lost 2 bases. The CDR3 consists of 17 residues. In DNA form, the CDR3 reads TGTGCCAGCAGCATCCCAATAGCGGGGCGGAACACAGATACGCAGTATTTT. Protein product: CASSIPIAGRNTDTQYF.

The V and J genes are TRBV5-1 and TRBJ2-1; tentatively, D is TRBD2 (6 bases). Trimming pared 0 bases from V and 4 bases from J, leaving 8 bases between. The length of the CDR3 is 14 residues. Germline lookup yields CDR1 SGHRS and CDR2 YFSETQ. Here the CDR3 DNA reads TGCGCCAGCAGCTTGGGACTAGAATACAATGAGCAGTTCTTC. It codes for CASSLGLEYNEQFF.